This TCR beta chain was retrieved from a study of blood T cell repertoires in COVID-19. This clone was detected only a few times. The data were produced by immunoSEQ multiplex PCR, yet TCRdb's version contains in-frame clones alone and is incomplete. This table holds about 180,000 clones, more than 75% found once. Source material: PBMCs or T cells enriched from blood (not recorded which). This TCR came from a human donor with acute COVID-19. The donor label of this sample is uncertain.

CDR3 nucleotides: TGTGCCAGCAGCTCCTACAGGGGGCACTACAATGAGCAGTTCTTC. Encoded protein: CASSSYRGHYNEQFF. The gene calls are TRBV5-6 and TRBJ2-1; the match to TRBD1 covers 9 bases. Germline CDR1 is SGHDT and CDR2 is YYEEEE. Trimming at V came to 3 bases and at J to 3 bases, leaving 4 bases not matched to a gene. This CDR3 is 15 amino acids long. The full variable domain, completed using reference TRBV5-6 and TRBJ2-1, is DAGVTQSPTHLIKTRGQQVTLRCSPKSGHDTVSWYQQALGQGPQFIFQYYEEEERQRGNFPDRFSGHQFPNYSSELNVNALLLGDSALYLCASSSYRGHYNEQFFGPGTRLTVL.